This T cell receptor beta chain was documented in a study of blood T cell repertoires in COVID-19. Study overall: T cells, B-cell-depleted T cells, or PBMCs provided the cDNA or gDNA that served as material.

Sequencing used immunoSEQ multiplex PCR; TCRdb keeps in-frame clones, though not all of them. The sample holds hundreds of thousands of clones; approximately 88% are singletons and the top ten take roughly 4%. Germline lookup yields CDR1 LGHNA and CDR2 YSLEER. The CDR3 is 19 amino acids. V trimming: 0 bases; J trimming: 0 bases; junction bases outside the gene matches: 13. The V and J genes are TRBV4-3 and TRBJ1-2; 7 nucleotides agree with TRBD1. This clonotype originated in a woman between 50 and 59 years old with active or convalescent COVID-19. Source material: peripheral blood. This CDR3 is CASSQDYGQAVLANYGYTF. The DNA of the CDR3 is TGCGCCAGCAGCCAAGATTACGGACAGGCTGTCCTAGCTAACTATGGCTACACCTTC.